This TCR beta chain appears in the sequencing data of a study of T cell responses to AZD1222 COVID-19 vaccine (dated by TCRdb to about 2021). Regarding the research as a whole: AZD1222 recipients given second doses at about 4 weeks or at about 12 weeks were pooled, since spike-specific TCR depth and breadth were not found to differ between the two schedules. Trial participants were enrolled by age into 18-55, 56-69 and 70-plus year subgroups, with about 150, 28 and 57 TCR-sequenced participants respectively. A total of 240 or so trial participants underwent TCR sequencing, of whom roughly 210 had received two doses of AZD1222 and some 26 had received two doses of the MenACWY control vaccine.

A note on this clone: Its recognized antigen is unknown. Nothing much larger sits one base from this clone, and base qualities are not available.

Taken with the paper, the label for time point translates to: baseline before first vaccination. Vaccinee samples were obtained from the UK trials COV001 and COV002, which included a single-blind randomized controlled phase 2/3 trial of AZD1222 (ChAdOx1 nCoV-19) in healthy adults. For TCRbeta chain sequencing, PBMC samples were collected from trial participants at day 0 and at day 28 after the second dose. The CDR3 regions of human TCRbeta chains were analyzed by immunosequencing. The paper's data handling went like this. TCRs in the repertoires were matched against a reference library of SARS-CoV-2-specific TCRs that had been generated with the MIRA antigen-specificity platform. Breadth meant the fraction of unique TCRs that were SARS-CoV-2-associated, whereas depth meant the fraction of total T cells that were SARS-CoV-2-associated. Each spike-specific TCR was assigned to its reactive spike region and to a CD4 or CD8 class using the MIRA data. Log10-transformed breadth and depth values were compared by one-way ANOVA with Sidak's multiple comparisons tests. The immuneACCESS repertoire file appears here via TCRdb, limited to in-frame rearrangements. These files lack a portion of the clones; in checked studies, under half of the deficit traces to unresolved V genes, and the cause of the others is not known. The D gene and trimming were derived from the DNA, and the V and J assignments and clone size from that table. The sample profile shows 60,000 or so clones; more than 65% of them were found once. 15% to 25% of the sample rests with the top ten.

Study-level results and caveats: A significant rise in spike-specific TCR breadth and depth was observed after two AZD1222 doses relative to day 0 and relative to MenACWY recipients. CD4 TCRs associated with the vaccine covered the entire spike protein, and the dominant responses were in regions 160-218 and 743-854. Nearly half of unique spike-specific TCRs reportedly recognized epitopes outside regions mutated in the B.1.351 and B.1.1.7 variants. Because no samples from the day 14 peak response were available, repertoires could be characterized only after the peak T cell response. In the small 56-69-year group, the increase in depth fell short of significance, most likely because of low power. Participants were mostly white British, with more females than males. The authors suggested clonal diversity may have been underestimated. Conclusions about previously exposed vaccinees are limited because only a handful of AZD1222 recipients were SARS-CoV-2 seropositive at baseline.

V was cut back by 2 bases and J by 5 bases, leaving a gap of 12 bases between them. CDR1 and CDR2 are read off the germline V gene as SGHVS and FQNEAQ. The CDR3 spans 14 residues, from the cysteine through the phenylalanine. The entry retains the CDR3 DNA only, 42 bases that are in frame from base 1. The chain is encoded by TRBV7-8 joined to TRBJ1-2, with TRBD1 perhaps the D gene, on 5 matching bases. This specimen consisted of peripheral blood, obtained on day 0 of AZD1222 vaccination. This TCR was sampled from an adult in good health. The DNA is as follows: TGTGCCAGCAGCTTACTTGGGACGTCTTATGGCTACACCTTC. Translated, this gives CASSLLGTSYGYTF.